One sample yielded the 9 T cell receptor beta chains listed below, sequenced in a study of control samples from healthy donors and cancer patients. The method was immunoSEQ multiplex PCR; TCRdb's version includes in-frame clones alone and lacks a portion of them. The sample records 70,000 to 95,000 clones, 91% being singletons. Input material: blood. These receptors were collected from a young woman in good health.

The chain has TRBV7-2 and TRBJ2-5; maybe TRBD1 (6 bases). The CDR3 runs 14 residues. Germline loops: CDR1 SGHTA, CDR2 FQGNSA. Trimming left V 3 bases short and J 6 bases short, with 14 bases between. For the CDR3, the DNA is TGTGCCAGCAGCTTTGGGGGCGGCTTGAAGACCCAGTACTTC. Amino acid sequence: CASSFGGGLKTQYF. Filled out from reference TRBV7-2 and TRBJ2-5, the complete variable domain reads GAGVSQSPSNKVTEKGKDVELRCDPISGHTALYWYRQSLGQGLEFLIYFQGNSAPDKSGLPSDRFSAERTGGSVSTLTIQRTQQEDSAVYLCASSFGGGLKTQYFGPGTRLLVL.

J is TRBJ1-2 and V is TRBV4-1; 7 nucleotides align to TRBD1. This CDR3 spans 18 amino acids. CDR1 and CDR2 (germline): MGHRA, YSYEKL. The ends lost 3 bases at V and 4 bases at J; junction bases unmatched: 17. The CDR3 coding sequence is TGCGCCAGCAGCCAGATTTTGACAGGGAATCCCTTCTTCTATGGCTACACCTTC. Its protein is CASSQILTGNPFFYGYTF.

The V call is TRBV28, the J call TRBJ1-5; TRBD1 aligns across 7 bases. Per the germline V gene, CDR1 is MDHEN and CDR2 is SYDVKM. This CDR3 is 16 amino acids long. With V trimmed by 5 bases and J by 0 bases, 7 bases remained unmatched. The CDR3 is CASSLQQGFSNQPQHF. The DNA of the CDR3 is TGTGCCAGCAGTCTTCAACAGGGGTTTAGCAATCAGCCCCAGCATTTT. Full variable domain (missing parts from reference TRBV28 and TRBJ1-5): DVKVTQSSRYLVKRTGEKVFLECVQDMDHENMFWYRQDPGLGLRLIYFSYDVKMKEKGDIPEGYSVSREKKERFSLILESASTNQTSMYLCASSLQQGFSNQPQHFGDGTRLSIL.

This chain uses TRBV19 with TRBJ1-2; 10 bases are shared with TRBD1. CDR3 length equals 14 residues. CDR1 is LNHDA, CDR2 SQIVND, per germline (reference sequence). With V trimmed by 6 bases and J by 2 bases, 3 bases remained unmatched. CDR3 nucleotides: TGTGCCAGTAGACCGGGACAGGGGAACTATGGCTACACCTTC. It specifies CASRPGQGNYGYTF.

The chain is built from TRBV28 and TRBJ2-3; 9 nucleotides align to TRBD1. The V gene's germline CDR1 is MDHEN and CDR2 SYDVKM. The trim removed 11 bases at V and 1 base at J, leaving 16 bases unmatched. This CDR3 is built from 17 residues. CDR3 region: CAGSAGPGQGGTDTQYF. For the CDR3, the DNA is TGTGCCGGTAGCGCCGGACCGGGACAGGGAGGCACAGATACGCAGTATTTT.

The V and J genes are TRBV18 and TRBJ2-3, with TRBD2 matching 8 bases. This CDR3 has 17 residues. The V and J ends lost 2 bases and 4 bases, in that order; junction bases with no gene match: 11. CDR1 is KGHSH, CDR2 LQKENI, per germline. DNA for the CDR3: TGTGCCAGCTCACCATCGGCGGGAGGTAATCTTGCAGATACGCAGTATTTT. This encodes CASSPSAGGNLADTQYF.

The chain combines TRBV3-1 (or the pseudogene TRBV3-2) with TRBJ2-2; 10 positions agree with TRBD2. Trimming at V came to 4 bases and at J to 6 bases, leaving 5 bases not matched to a gene. The germline CDR1 and CDR2 sequences are LGHDT and YNNKEL (reference sequence). The CDR3 totals 15 residues. The CDR3 DNA is TGTGCCAGCAGCCCACTAGCGGGGATCGCCGGGGAGCTGTTTTTT. Its translation: CASSPLAGIAGELFF.

V usage is TRBV6-6 and J usage is TRBJ2-1; a possible D gene is TRBD2 (6 bases). Germline CDR1 is MNHNY and CDR2 is SVGAGI (reference sequence). CDR3 length: 13 residues. The V and J ends lost 6 bases and 9 bases respectively, with 15 bases between them. The CDR3 nucleotides are TGTGCCAGCAGCTGGGACTCTATGGGTGAGCAGTTCTTC. This sequence encodes CASSWDSMGEQFF.

V usage is TRBV11-2 and J usage is TRBJ1-2; 7 nucleotides agree with TRBD1. The CDR3 consists of 19 residues. V was pared by 10 bases and J by 0 bases, with 23 bases of the junction left unmatched. Germline V lookup: CDR1 SGHAT, CDR2 FQNNGV. CDR3 region: CATPSVRGGARATNYGYTF. CDR3 DNA sequence: TGTGCCACCCCATCTGTGAGAGGGGGCGCAAGAGCCACTAACTATGGCTACACCTTC. Full variable domain (outside the CDR3, taken from reference TRBV11-2 and TRBJ1-2): EAGVAQSPRYKIIEKRQSVAFWCNPISGHATLYWYQQILGQGPKLLIQFQNNGVVDDSQLPKDRFSAERLKGVDSTLKIQPAKLEDSAVYLCATPSVRGGARATNYGYTFGSGTRLTVV.